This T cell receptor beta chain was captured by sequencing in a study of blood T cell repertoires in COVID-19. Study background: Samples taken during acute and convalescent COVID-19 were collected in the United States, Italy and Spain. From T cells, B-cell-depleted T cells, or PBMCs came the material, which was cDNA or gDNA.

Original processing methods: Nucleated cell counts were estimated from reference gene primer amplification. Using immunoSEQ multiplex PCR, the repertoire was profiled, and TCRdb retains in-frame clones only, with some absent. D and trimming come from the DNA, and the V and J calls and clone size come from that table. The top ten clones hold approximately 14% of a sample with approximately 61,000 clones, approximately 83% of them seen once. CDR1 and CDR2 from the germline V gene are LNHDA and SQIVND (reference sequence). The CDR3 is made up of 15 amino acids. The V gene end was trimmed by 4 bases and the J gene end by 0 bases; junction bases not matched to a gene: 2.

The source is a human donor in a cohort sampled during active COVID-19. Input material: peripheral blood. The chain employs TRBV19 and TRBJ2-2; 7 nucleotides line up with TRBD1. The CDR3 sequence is CASSTQGANTGELFF. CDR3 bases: TGTGCCAGTAGTACCCAGGGGGCGAACACCGGGGAGCTGTTTTTT.